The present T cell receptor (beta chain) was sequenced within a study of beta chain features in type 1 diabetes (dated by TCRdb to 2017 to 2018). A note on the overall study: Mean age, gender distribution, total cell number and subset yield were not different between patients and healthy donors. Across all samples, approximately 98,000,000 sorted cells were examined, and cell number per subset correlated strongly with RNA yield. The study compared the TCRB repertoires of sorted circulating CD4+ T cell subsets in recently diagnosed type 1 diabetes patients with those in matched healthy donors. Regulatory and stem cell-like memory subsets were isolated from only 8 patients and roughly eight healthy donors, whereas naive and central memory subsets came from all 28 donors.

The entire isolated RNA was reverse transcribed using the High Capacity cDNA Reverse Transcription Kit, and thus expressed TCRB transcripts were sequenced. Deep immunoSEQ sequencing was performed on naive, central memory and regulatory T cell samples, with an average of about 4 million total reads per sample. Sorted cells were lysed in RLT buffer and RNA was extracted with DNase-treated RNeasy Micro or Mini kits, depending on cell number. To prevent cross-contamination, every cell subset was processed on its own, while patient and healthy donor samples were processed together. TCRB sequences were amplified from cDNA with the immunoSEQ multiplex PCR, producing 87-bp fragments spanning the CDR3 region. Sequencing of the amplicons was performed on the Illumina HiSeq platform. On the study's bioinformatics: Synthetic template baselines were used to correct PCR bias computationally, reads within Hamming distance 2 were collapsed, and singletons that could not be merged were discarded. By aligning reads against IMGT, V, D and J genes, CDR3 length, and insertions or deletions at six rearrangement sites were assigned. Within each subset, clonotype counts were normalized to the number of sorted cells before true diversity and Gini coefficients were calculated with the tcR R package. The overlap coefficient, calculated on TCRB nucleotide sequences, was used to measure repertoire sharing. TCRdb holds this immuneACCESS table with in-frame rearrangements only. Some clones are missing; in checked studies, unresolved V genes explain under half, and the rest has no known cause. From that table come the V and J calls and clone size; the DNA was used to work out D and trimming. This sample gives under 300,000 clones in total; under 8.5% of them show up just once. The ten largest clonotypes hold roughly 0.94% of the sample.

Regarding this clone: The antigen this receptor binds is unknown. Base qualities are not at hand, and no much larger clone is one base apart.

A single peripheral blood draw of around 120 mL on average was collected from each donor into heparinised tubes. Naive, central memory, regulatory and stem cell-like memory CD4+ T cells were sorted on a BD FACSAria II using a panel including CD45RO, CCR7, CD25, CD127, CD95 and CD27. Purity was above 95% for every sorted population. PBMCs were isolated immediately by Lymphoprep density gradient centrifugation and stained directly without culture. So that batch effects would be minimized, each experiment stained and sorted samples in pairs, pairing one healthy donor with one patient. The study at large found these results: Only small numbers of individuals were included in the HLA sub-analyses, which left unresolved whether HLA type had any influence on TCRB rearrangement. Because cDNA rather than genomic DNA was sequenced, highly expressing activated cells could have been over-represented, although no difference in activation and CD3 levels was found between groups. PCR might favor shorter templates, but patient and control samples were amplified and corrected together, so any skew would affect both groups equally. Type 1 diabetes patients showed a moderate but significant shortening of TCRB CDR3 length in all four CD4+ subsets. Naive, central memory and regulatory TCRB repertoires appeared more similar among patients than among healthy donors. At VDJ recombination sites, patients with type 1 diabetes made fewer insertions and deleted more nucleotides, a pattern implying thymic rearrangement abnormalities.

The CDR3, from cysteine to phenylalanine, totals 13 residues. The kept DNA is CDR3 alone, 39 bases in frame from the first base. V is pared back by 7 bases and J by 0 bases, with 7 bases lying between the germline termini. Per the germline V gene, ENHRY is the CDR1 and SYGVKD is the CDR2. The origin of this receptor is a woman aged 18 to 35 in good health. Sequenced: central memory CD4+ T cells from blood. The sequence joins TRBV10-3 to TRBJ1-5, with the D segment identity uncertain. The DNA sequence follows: TGTGCCATCACCAGTGATAGCAATCAGCCCCAGCATTTT. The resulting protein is CAITSDSNQPQHF.